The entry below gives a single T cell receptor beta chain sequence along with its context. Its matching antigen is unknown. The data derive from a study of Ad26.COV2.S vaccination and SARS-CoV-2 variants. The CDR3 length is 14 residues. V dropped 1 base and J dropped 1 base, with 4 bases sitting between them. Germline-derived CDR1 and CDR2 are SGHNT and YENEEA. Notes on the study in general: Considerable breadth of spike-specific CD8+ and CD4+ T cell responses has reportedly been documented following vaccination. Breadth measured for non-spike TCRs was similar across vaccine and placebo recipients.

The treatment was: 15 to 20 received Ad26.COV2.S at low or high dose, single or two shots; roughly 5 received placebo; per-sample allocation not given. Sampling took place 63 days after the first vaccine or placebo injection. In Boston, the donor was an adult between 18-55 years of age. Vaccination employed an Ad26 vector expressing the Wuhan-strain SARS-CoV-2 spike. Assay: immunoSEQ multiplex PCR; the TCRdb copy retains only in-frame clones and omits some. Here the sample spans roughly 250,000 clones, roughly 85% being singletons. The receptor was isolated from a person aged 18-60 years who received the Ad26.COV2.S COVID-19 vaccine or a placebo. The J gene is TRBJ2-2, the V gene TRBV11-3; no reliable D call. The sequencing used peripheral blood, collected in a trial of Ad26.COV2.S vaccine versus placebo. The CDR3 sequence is CASSLGQNTGELFF. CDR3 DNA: TGTGCCAGCAGCTTAGGTCAGAACACCGGGGAGCTGTTTTTT. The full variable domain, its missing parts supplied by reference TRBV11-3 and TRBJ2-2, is EAGVVQSPRYKIIEKKQPVAFWCNPISGHNTLYWYLQNLGQGPELLIRYENEEAVDDSQLPKDRFSAERLKGVDSTLKIQPAELGDSAVYLCASSLGQNTGELFFGEGSRLTVL.